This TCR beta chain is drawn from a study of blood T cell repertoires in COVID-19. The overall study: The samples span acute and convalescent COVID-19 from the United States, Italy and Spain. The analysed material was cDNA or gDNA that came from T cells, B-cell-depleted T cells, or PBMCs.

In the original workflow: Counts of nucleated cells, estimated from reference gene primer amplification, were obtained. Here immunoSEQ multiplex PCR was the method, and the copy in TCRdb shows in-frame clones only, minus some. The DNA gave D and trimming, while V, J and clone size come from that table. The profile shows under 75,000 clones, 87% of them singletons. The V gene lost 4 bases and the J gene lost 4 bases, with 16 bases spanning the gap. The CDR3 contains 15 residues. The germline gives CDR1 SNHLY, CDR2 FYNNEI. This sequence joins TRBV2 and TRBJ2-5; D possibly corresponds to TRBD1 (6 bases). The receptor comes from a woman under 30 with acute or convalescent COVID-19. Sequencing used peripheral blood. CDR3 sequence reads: CASSGGTLKGETQYF. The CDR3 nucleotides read TGTGCCAGCAGTGGGGGGACACTCAAGGGAGAGACCCAGTACTTC.